This TCR beta chain is drawn from a study of cytomegalovirus exposure and HLA in healthy donors. Overall study context: Among around 400 genotyped donors, approximately 80% fell in the Caucasian-associated ancestry cluster. Whole-study findings and limits: Researchers reported in a later analysis that a missense DCLRE1C variant was tied to TCR beta V- and J-gene trimming.

PCR used 60 Vbeta primers and 13 Jbeta primers. Profiling relied on immunoSEQ multiplex PCR, and the TCRdb table lists in-frame clones only, not all of them. This sample has around 100,000 clones, with about 60% found just once. This clone appeared a few times. Its antigen is still unknown. Trimming removed 5 bases from V and 7 bases from J, with 11 bases in between. Germline lookup yields CDR1 MNHEY and CDR2 SVGAGI. The CDR3 spans 13 residues. The TCR comes from a human donor in good health. Input material: PBMCs. This chain connects TRBV6-5 to TRBJ1-4; D is unresolved. The CDR3 loop reads CASSVGIFEKLFF. The DNA for the CDR3 is TGTGCCAGCAGTGTGGGCATCTTTGAAAAACTGTTTTTT.